Sequencing of this T cell receptor (beta chain) was carried out in a study of shared T cell receptors in the human thymus. This clone came up a few times. The CDR3 loop spans 17 amino acids. Trimming pared 0 bases from V and 0 bases from J, leaving 14 bases between. CDR1 and CDR2 from the germline V gene are LGHNT and FRNRAP. Here immunoSEQ multiplex PCR was the method, and the copy in TCRdb shows in-frame clones only, minus some. The sample has about 660,000 clones; 80% to 90% are singletons. The same data also contributed to another study, on human thymus T cells. As that study records: Donors were healthy Finnish babies undergoing corrective operations for congenital heart defects. In corrective heart surgery, resections were taken, and these provided the thymus tissue.

This sequence joins TRBV12-5 and TRBJ2-5; no clear D. Material for sequencing was thymocytes. The clonotype comes from a boy under two years old with a congenital heart defect. CDR3 sequence reads: CASGLVRSGCYQETQYF. The CDR3 DNA is TGTGCTAGTGGTTTGGTACGCTCAGGTTGTTACCAAGAGACCCAGTACTTC.